This is a list of T cell receptor beta chains from one sample in a study of cytomegalovirus exposure and HLA in healthy donors. Method: immunoSEQ multiplex PCR; TCRdb's copy keeps in-frame clones and lacks some. The table has approximately 110,000 clones, around 60% seen once. Sample: PBMCs. The source is a man aged 25 to 40 in good health and CMV-seropositive. CDR3s include the opening cysteine and the closing phenylalanine or tryptophan. The D gene is left open where the match is weak. Clone size appears in some rows only: once, few, many, or a class for an expanded clone.

TRBD1	TRBJ2-1	14	TRBV2	-	TGTGCCAGCAGTGACAGGGGGTTCTACAATGAGCAGTTCTTC	CASSDRGFYNEQFF
-	TRBJ2-1	13	TRBV19	once	TGTGCCAGTAGTAGGCCACCCGACAATGAGCAGTTCTTC	CASSRPPDNEQFF
TRBD2	TRBJ2-1	15	TRBV7-2	-	TGTGCCAGCAGCAAGGCGGGGGGGCTGAACAATGAGCAGTTCTTC	CASSKAGGLNNEQFF
-	TRBJ1-6	15	TRBV4-1	few	TGCGCCAGCAGGGCCCCAGGCTCCTATAATTCACCCCTCCACTTT	CASRAPGSYNSPLHF
TRBD2	TRBJ2-7	13	TRBV18	-	TGTGCCAGCTCACCACGGGGGGGCTACGAGCAGTACTTC	CASSPRGGYEQYF
TRBD2	TRBJ2-1	14	TRBV5-1	-	TGCGCCAGCAGCTTGGGCGATATAGCGGGGGAGCAGTTCTTC	CASSLGDIAGEQFF
-	TRBJ2-3	15	TRBV6-6	-	TGTGCCAGCAGTTTCCACCTTCACACCACAGATACGCAGTATTTT	CASSFHLHTTDTQYF
-	TRBJ2-3	14	TRBV27	-	TGTGCCAGCAGTCTATTCAGGGGCACAGATACGCAGTATTTT	CASSLFRGTDTQYF
-	TRBJ2-7	13	TRBV19	-	TGTGCCAGTAGTATGGGACACCTCTACGAGCAGTACTTC	CASSMGHLYEQYF
-	TRBJ2-1	12	TRBV2	-	TGTGCCGGCCGTGGGCAGACTAATGAGCAGTTCTTC	CAGRGQTNEQFF
TRBD2	TRBJ2-3	16	TRBV5-4	few	TGTGCCAGCAGCAGAGGGACTAGTTCTAGCACAGATACGCAGTATTTT	CASSRGTSSSTDTQYF
TRBD1	TRBJ1-2	17	TRBV4-1	-	TGCGCCAGCAGCCAAGCATTAACCGGGACAGGGAATGGTGGCTACACCTTC	CASSQALTGTGNGGYTF
TRBD2	TRBJ2-2	16	TRBV5-1	-	TGCGCCAGCAGCTTAGTGTCGCTAGCGGTCACCGGGGAGCTGTTTTTT	CASSLVSLAVTGELFF
-	TRBJ2-1	12	TRBV5-4	-	TGTGCCAGCAGCCAAGAGGGCTATGAGCAGTTCTTC	CASSQEGYEQFF
-	TRBJ2-5	14	TRBV9	-	TGTGCCAGCAGCGTAGGAAGTAGACAAGAGACCCAGTACTTC	CASSVGSRQETQYF
-	TRBJ2-7	15	TRBV9	-	TGTGCCAGCAGCGTAGGGCGGTCGGATGGCTACGAGCAGTACTTC	CASSVGRSDGYEQYF
-	TRBJ2-2	13	TRBV27	few	TGTGCCAGCACAACAGGGGAGGCCGGGGAGCTGTTTTTT	CASTTGEAGELFF
TRBD2	TRBJ2-5	16	TRBV2	-	TGTGCCAGCAGTCCTAGCGGGGGGGTGTACCAAGAGACCCAGTACTTC	CASSPSGGVYQETQYF
-	TRBJ1-4	13	TRBV4-1	-	TGCGCCAGCAGCCGTACAAGAGGCGAAAAACTGTTTTTT	CASSRTRGEKLFF
-	TRBJ2-1	15	TRBV25-1	-	TGTGAAGGAAGACCAGGTAGTCAAGAAGGCAATGAGCAGTTCTTC	CEGRPGSQEGNEQFF
-	TRBJ2-1	19	TRBV29-1	few	TGCAGCGTTGAAGAGCAAATCGGGACTCGAATTTTCTCCTACAATGAGCAGTTCTTC	CSVEEQIGTRIFSYNEQFF
-	TRBJ1-1	13	TRBV7-8	-	TGTGCCAGCAGGAACAGGGTGGACACTGAAGCTTTCTTT	CASRNRVDTEAFF
-	TRBJ2-1	16	TRBV5-6	few	TGTGCCAGCAGACTCAGAGGCGGTGGCTCCTACAATGAGCAGTTCTTC	CASRLRGGGSYNEQFF
TRBD2	TRBJ2-3	16	TRBV6-1	-	TGTGCCAGCAGTGCGGCTAGCGGGGGAGGCACAGATACGCAGTATTTT	CASSAASGGGTDTQYF
TRBD2	TRBJ2-5	18	TRBV7-6	-	TGTGCCAGCAGCTCAGCCGGACTAGCGGGGGGGGTGTTACAGACCCAGTACTTC	CASSSAGLAGGVLQTQYF
TRBD1	TRBJ2-7	16	TRBV7-8	-	TGTGCCAGCCTAAATTACGGACAGGGCATCTCCTACGAGCAGTACTTC	CASLNYGQGISYEQYF
-	TRBJ2-3	15	TRBV7-8	-	TGTGCCAGCTCCCCCGGGAGCGGGAGCACAGATACGCAGTATTTT	CASSPGSGSTDTQYF
-	TRBJ1-5	17	TRBV27	few	TGTGCCAGCAAGATTCGCTCGGGAGGGGGTAGCAATCAGCCCCAGCATTTT	CASKIRSGGGSNQPQHF
-	TRBJ1-2	15	TRBV6-5	-	TGTGCCAGCAGTTCCACGGGCAGGGGCGCGTATGGCTACACCTTC	CASSSTGRGAYGYTF
-	TRBJ2-1	13	TRBV6-5	once	TGTGCCAGCAGTCGACAATTAGTGGATGAGCAGTTCTTC	CASSRQLVDEQFF
-	TRBJ2-7	14	TRBV6-1	-	TGTGCCGTCCATGCGGGGGCTTACTCCTACGAGCAGTACTTC	CAVHAGAYSYEQYF
-	TRBJ2-7	14	TRBV5-5	once	TGTGCCAGCAGCTTGTTGCCTTCCTCCTACGAGCAGTACTTC	CASSLLPSSYEQYF
-	TRBJ2-7	11	TRBV29-1	-	TGCAGCGTTGACAATAGGGGCGAGCAGTACTTC	CSVDNRGEQYF